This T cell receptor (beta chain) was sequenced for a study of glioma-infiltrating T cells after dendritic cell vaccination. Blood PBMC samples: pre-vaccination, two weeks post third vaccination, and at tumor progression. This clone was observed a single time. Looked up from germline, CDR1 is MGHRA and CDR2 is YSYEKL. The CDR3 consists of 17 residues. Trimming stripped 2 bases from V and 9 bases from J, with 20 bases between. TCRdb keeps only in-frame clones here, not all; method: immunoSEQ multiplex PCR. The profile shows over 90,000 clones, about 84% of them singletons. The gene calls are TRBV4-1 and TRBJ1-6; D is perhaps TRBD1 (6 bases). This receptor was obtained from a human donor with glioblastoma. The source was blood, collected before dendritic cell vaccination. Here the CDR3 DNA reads TGCGCCAGCAGCCAATCGTCCACGCAGGGGATTCGTTCACCCCTCCACTTT. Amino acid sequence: CASSQSSTQGIRSPLHF.